This TCR beta chain was sequenced for a study of blood T cell repertoires in COVID-19. Study-wide background: The cDNA or gDNA used as material had been derived from T cells, B-cell-depleted T cells, or PBMCs.

Clones were read by immunoSEQ multiplex PCR, and TCRdb kept only the in-frame ones, dropping some. The sample comprises fewer than 200,000 clones, 83% of which are singletons, and approximately 2% rests with the top ten. Specimen: peripheral blood. The clonotype comes from a woman of 80 years or more with acute or convalescent COVID-19.

This chain's CDR3 is CASSLAGTGMNTEAFF. For the CDR3, the DNA is TGCGCCAGCAGCTTGGCCGGGACAGGGATGAACACTGAAGCTTTCTTT. This chain joins TRBV5-1 and TRBJ1-1, with 9 nucleotides matching TRBD1. V was clipped by 0 bases and J by 0 bases; unmatched bases: 3. This CDR3 spans 16 amino acids. Germline V gene sequence: CDR1 SGHRS, CDR2 YFSETQ. Complete variable domain (other parts from reference TRBV5-1 and TRBJ1-1): KAGVTQTPRYLIKTRGQQVTLSCSPISGHRSVSWYQQTPGQGLQFLFEYFSETQRNKGNFPGRFSGRQFSNSRSEMNVSTLELGDSALYLCASSLAGTGMNTEAFFGQGTRLTVV.